This entry lists 27 T cell receptor beta chains sequenced from one sample in a study of T cells in localized non-small cell lung cancer. TCRdb's table, derived via immunoSEQ multiplex PCR, lists solely in-frame clones and lacks some. This sample has about 1,900 clones, with approximately 22% found just once. The sequences come from normal lung tissue next to the tumor, collected before any cancer treatment. Receptors were obtained from a female donor older than 55 with stage I lung adenocarcinoma.

This clone appeared a few times. V is TRBV6-8 and J is TRBJ1-1; D might be TRBD1 (5 bases). The CDR3 length is 12 residues. V gave up 5 bases and J gave up 6 bases, with 10 bases separating them. Germline lookup yields CDR1 MNHGY and CDR2 SAAAGT. CDR3: CASSEGSSEAFF. CDR3 nucleotide sequence: TGTGCCAGCAGTGAGGGGTCTTCTGAAGCTTTCTTT.

A few counts support this clone. The CDR3 nucleotides read TGTGCCAGTCAGACCGGGACTCACTCCTACGAGCAGTACTTC. Encoded protein: CASQTGTHSYEQYF. The chain links TRBV12-2 to TRBJ2-7; the table's D gene call, TRBD2, was not cross checked with the DNA. TRBV12-2 is shown as a pseudogene. This CDR3 is built from 14 residues.

This clone was picked up a small number of times. This chain uses TRBV11-3 with TRBJ2-2; 9 bases are shared with TRBD2. V was pared by 5 bases and J by 3 bases, with 13 bases of the junction left unmatched. Germline CDR1 is SGHNT and CDR2 is YENEEA. This CDR3 is built from 18 residues. CDR3 nucleotides: TGTGCCAGCAGCCCCGGGAGCGGGAGGACGTCGTACACCGGGGAGCTGTTTTTT. Translation: CASSPGSGRTSYTGELFF.

This rearrangement joins TRBV11-3 to TRBJ2-2; 9 bases match TRBD1. V trimming: 5 bases; J trimming: 5 bases; junction bases outside the gene matches: 6. There are 15 residues in the CDR3. From germline, CDR1 is SGHNT and CDR2 YENEEA. CDR3 nucleotide sequence: TGTGCCAGCAGCGTGACAGGGGGAGGTACCGGGGAGCTGTTTTTT. This sequence encodes CASSVTGGGTGELFF. Supplemented by reference TRBV11-3 and TRBJ2-2, the full variable domain reads EAGVVQSPRYKIIEKKQPVAFWCNPISGHNTLYWYLQNLGQGPELLIRYENEEAVDDSQLPKDRFSAERLKGVDSTLKIQPAELGDSAVYLCASSVTGGGTGELFFGEGSRLTVL.

This clone is deemed medium-sized. The genes are TRBV11-3 and TRBJ2-4, with TRBD2 matching 12 bases. The CDR3 has 17 amino acids. Germline values: CDR1 SGHNT, CDR2 YENEEA. The trim removed 5 bases at V and 6 bases at J, leaving 11 bases unmatched. DNA of the CDR3: TGTGCCAGCAGCCTGCCGACTAGCGGGAGTCCCGGAAACATTCAGTACTTC. This codes for CASSLPTSGSPGNIQYF.

V and J are TRBV6-8 and TRBJ2-7; the match to TRBD1 covers 9 bases. The germline V gene encodes CDR1 MNHGY and CDR2 SAAAGT. V shed 7 bases, J shed 4 bases, and the junction held 17 bases outside the gene matches. The CDR3 is made up of 17 amino acids. CDR3 sequence: CASTLPGDGTGSYEQYF. CDR3 nucleotides: TGTGCCAGCACTCTCCCGGGGGACGGGACAGGGTCGTACGAGCAGTACTTC.

The V and J genes are TRBV6-8 and TRBJ2-3; 9 bases fit TRBD2. Germline CDR1 reads MNHGY; CDR2 reads SAAAGT. V shed 10 bases, J shed 1 base, and the junction held 3 bases outside the gene matches. The CDR3 is 13 amino acids. The CDR3, as DNA: TGTGCCACCTTAGCGGGGGGCACAGATACGCAGTATTTT. This translates into CATLAGGTDTQYF.

This chain connects TRBV11-3 to TRBJ1-1, with 11 bases aligning to TRBD1. CDR1 SGHNT and CDR2 YENEEA come from the germline V gene. The CDR3 contains 17 residues. J gave up 4 bases and V 1 base, and 8 bases lay outside the gene matches. The CDR3 sequence is CASSLGPDRGPRTEAFF. CDR3 DNA sequence: TGTGCCAGCAGCTTAGGCCCGGACAGGGGGCCTCGCACTGAAGCTTTCTTT.

The genes are TRBV19 and TRBJ2-2; no clear D gene. The CDR3 consists of 15 residues. Trimming left V 0 bases short and J 7 bases short, with 12 bases between. CDR1 and CDR2 from the germline V gene are LNHDA and SQIVND (reference sequence). CDR3 nucleotides: TGTGCCAGTAGTATAGATGATCAGGCAAGCGGGGAGCTGTTTTTT. Translating gives CASSIDDQASGELFF. Based on the CDR3 plus reference TRBV19 and TRBJ2-2, the full variable domain is DGGITQSPKYLFRKEGQNVTLSCEQNLNHDAMYWYRQDPGQGLRLIYYSQIVNDFQKGDIAEGYSVSREKKESFPLTVTSAQKNPTAFYLCASSIDDQASGELFFGEGSRLTVL.

The chain employs TRBV11-3 and TRBJ2-5; possibly TRBD1 for D (5 bases). The length of the CDR3 is 15 residues. The germline CDR1 and CDR2 sequences are SGHNT and YENEEA. V was clipped by 2 bases and J by 3 bases, with 13 bases between them. The CDR3 DNA is TGTGCCAGCAGCTTATCGTCAGGGTTTAAAGAGACCCAGTACTTC. The encoded protein is CASSLSSGFKETQYF. The variable domain in full, with the rest retrieved from reference TRBV11-3 and TRBJ2-5, is EAGVVQSPRYKIIEKKQPVAFWCNPISGHNTLYWYLQNLGQGPELLIRYENEEAVDDSQLPKDRFSAERLKGVDSTLKIQPAELGDSAVYLCASSLSSGFKETQYFGPGTRLLVL.

This clone came up a few times. The chain joins TRBV6-8 to TRBJ2-3, with D unresolved. Trimming took 7 bases from V and 2 from J, leaving 13 bases between them. CDR3 length equals 14 residues. In germline, CDR1 is MNHGY, CDR2 SAAAGT. Written as DNA, the CDR3 is TGTGCCAGCAACCGGGCAGCCGTCACAGATACGCAGTATTTT. Translated, it gives CASNRAAVTDTQYF.

Only a few counts were recorded for this clone. This rearrangement joins TRBV11-3 to TRBJ2-1; D is unclear. V was cut by 3 bases and J by 2 bases, with 11 bases left in between. Germline CDR1 reads SGHNT; CDR2 reads YENEEA. The CDR3 runs to 15 residues. This CDR3 is CASSFGRLAYNEQFF. The CDR3 DNA reads as TGTGCCAGCAGCTTCGGCAGGTTGGCCTACAATGAGCAGTTCTTC. Full variable domain (rest looked up from reference TRBV11-3 and TRBJ2-1): EAGVVQSPRYKIIEKKQPVAFWCNPISGHNTLYWYLQNLGQGPELLIRYENEEAVDDSQLPKDRFSAERLKGVDSTLKIQPAELGDSAVYLCASSFGRLAYNEQFFGPGTRLTVL.

The chain has TRBV29-1 and TRBJ2-1, with D uncertain. Trimming pared 1 base from V and 0 bases from J, leaving 13 bases between. The CDR3 is 16 residues long. Germline CDR1 is SQVTM and CDR2 is ANQGSEA. CDR3: CSVEGVGMSSYNEQFF. Here the CDR3 DNA reads TGCAGCGTTGAAGGGGTGGGTATGAGCTCCTACAATGAGCAGTTCTTC.

This clone was found a few times. The V gene is TRBV19, the J gene TRBJ1-2; D gene uncertain. This CDR3 is built from 16 residues. V dropped 0 bases and J dropped 4 bases, with 15 bases sitting between them. Germline loops: CDR1 LNHDA, CDR2 SQIVND (reference sequence). In nucleotides, the CDR3 is TGTGCCAGTAGTATAGATCCGGCGACACGGAGCTATGGCTACACCTTC. This translates into CASSIDPATRSYGYTF.

This chain links TRBV29-1 with TRBJ2-1; D is possibly TRBD2 (6 bases). Deletions cut 1 base from V and 4 bases from J, with 14 bases between. This CDR3 is built from 15 residues. The germline gives CDR1 SQVTM, CDR2 ANQGSEA. This chain's CDR3 is CSVEGAGSFYNEQFF. The CDR3 DNA follows: TGCAGCGTTGAAGGGGCGGGGAGTTTTTACAATGAGCAGTTCTTC.

The gene calls are TRBV18 and TRBJ1-1; D not certain. Trimming left V 1 base short and J 3 bases short, with 12 bases between. This CDR3 region has 15 residues. Germline values: CDR1 KGHSH, CDR2 LQKENI. CDR3 DNA sequence: TGTGCCAGCTCACCACGGGAGGAATTTTACACTGAAGCTTTCTTT. Its translation: CASSPREEFYTEAFF.

The chain combines TRBV18 with TRBJ1-4; 7 positions match TRBD1. Germline loops: CDR1 KGHSH, CDR2 LQKENI. The V segment lost 3 bases and the J segment 8 bases; nucleotides outside the gene matches: 12. The CDR3 consists of 16 residues. CDR3 coding DNA: TGTGCCAGCTCACCTACGGACAGGTCGGGTGCGGAAAAACTGTTTTTT. Protein product: CASSPTDRSGAEKLFF.

The sample holds a few counts of this clone. This rearrangement joins TRBV11-3 to TRBJ2-7; TRBD1 matches at 9 bases. This CDR3 is built from 15 residues. V shed 5 bases, J shed 3 bases, and the junction held 8 bases outside the gene matches. Looked up from germline, CDR1 is SGHNT and CDR2 is YENEEA. The CDR3 loop reads CASSGGQGPYYEQYF. As DNA, the CDR3 is TGTGCCAGCAGCGGGGGACAGGGCCCCTACTACGAGCAGTACTTC.

The chain links TRBV11-3 to TRBJ1-2; 9 bases align to TRBD1. The V segment lost 4 bases and the J segment 4 bases; nucleotides outside the gene matches: 4. Per germline, CDR1 SGHNT and CDR2 YENEEA. The CDR3 consists of 14 residues. DNA for the CDR3: TGTGCCAGCAGCTCCGGGACAGGGTTCTATGGCTACACCTTC. This sequence encodes CASSSGTGFYGYTF.

The V gene is TRBV11-3, the J gene TRBJ1-1; maybe TRBD1 (5 bases). The CDR3 sequence is 15 residues long. Trimming took 0 bases from V and 7 from J, leaving 15 bases between them. The germline V gene has CDR1 SGHNT and CDR2 YENEEA. The chain's CDR3 is CASSLERQGGGEAFF. As DNA, the CDR3 is TGTGCCAGCAGCTTAGAGAGGCAGGGAGGAGGTGAAGCTTTCTTT.

A few counts support this clone. The chain carries TRBV11-3 and TRBJ2-1; 10 bases agree with TRBD2. V shed 3 bases, J shed 0 bases, and the junction held 8 bases outside the gene matches. This CDR3 contains 18 residues. Germline values: CDR1 SGHNT, CDR2 YENEEA. The CDR3 coding sequence is TGTGCCAGCAGCTTCCGACTAGCGGGTACGAGCTCCTACAATGAGCAGTTCTTC. This translates into CASSFRLAGTSSYNEQFF.

There are a few counts of this clone. The chain carries TRBV11-3 and TRBJ2-1, with D possibly TRBD2 on 5 matching bases. CDR1 SGHNT and CDR2 YENEEA come from the germline V gene. The CDR3 runs 15 residues. V lost 1 base and J lost 5, with 12 bases in between. The CDR3 DNA sequence: TGTGCCAGCAGCTTAGTCCGGGGAGCGGACAATGAGCAGTTCTTC. Amino acids: CASSLVRGADNEQFF.

The chain joins TRBV11-3 to TRBJ2-3; D assignment may be TRBD1 or TRBD2 (5 bases each). The CDR3 sequence is 16 residues long. Between the trimmed V and J ends, which lost 2 bases and 3 bases, there was a span of 15 bases. Per the germline V gene, CDR1 is SGHNT and CDR2 is YENEEA. The CDR3 DNA reads TGTGCCAGCAGCTTAAGGTCGGGACGTATGACAGATACGCAGTATTTT. Translated: CASSLRSGRMTDTQYF.

The chain is built from TRBV11-3 and TRBJ2-7; TRBD2 matches 13 bases. The CDR3 is 15 amino acids. Trimming cost V 5 bases and J 5 bases; bases outside gene matches: 6. Germline lookup yields CDR1 SGHNT and CDR2 YENEEA. The CDR3 DNA follows: TGTGCCAGCAGCCCCGGACTAGCGGGAGCCAACGAGCAGTACTTC. Its translation: CASSPGLAGANEQYF.

This clone has only a few counts. The J gene is TRBJ2-1, the V gene TRBV6-8; the match to TRBD2 covers 13 bases. The CDR3 has 17 residues. Germline CDR1 MNHGY, CDR2 SAAAGT. V dropped 10 bases and J dropped 0; count of bases not matched to a gene: 9. The CDR3 DNA sequence: TGTGCCATCAGGGGGACTAGCGGGACGGACTCCTACAATGAGCAGTTCTTC. Protein sequence: CAIRGTSGTDSYNEQFF.

CDR3 coding DNA: TGTGCCAGCAGCTCTCGGGGGGGACCCACAGATACGCAGTATTTT. This gives the protein CASSSRGGPTDTQYF. This chain links TRBV28 with TRBJ2-3; 8 nucleotides align to TRBD2. J was trimmed by 2 bases and V by 6 bases; bases with no gene match: 7. The germline V gene encodes CDR1 MDHEN and CDR2 SYDVKM. The length of the CDR3 is 15 residues.

In this sample, this clone is medium-sized. V usage is TRBV12-5 and J usage is TRBJ1-2, with D hard to call. Germline CDR1 and CDR2: LGHNT and FRNRAP. The CDR3 loop spans 13 amino acids. This CDR3 reads CASTTGSGYGYTF. CDR3 DNA sequence: TGTGCCAGCACCACCGGGTCGGGCTATGGCTACACCTTC. Combining the CDR3 with reference TRBV12-5 and TRBJ1-2 gives the whole variable domain DARVTQTPRHKVTEMGQEVTMRCQPILGHNTVFWYRQTMMQGLELLAYFRNRAPLDDSGMPKDRFSAEMPDATLATLKIQPSEPRDSAVYFCASTTGSGYGYTFGSGTRLTVV.